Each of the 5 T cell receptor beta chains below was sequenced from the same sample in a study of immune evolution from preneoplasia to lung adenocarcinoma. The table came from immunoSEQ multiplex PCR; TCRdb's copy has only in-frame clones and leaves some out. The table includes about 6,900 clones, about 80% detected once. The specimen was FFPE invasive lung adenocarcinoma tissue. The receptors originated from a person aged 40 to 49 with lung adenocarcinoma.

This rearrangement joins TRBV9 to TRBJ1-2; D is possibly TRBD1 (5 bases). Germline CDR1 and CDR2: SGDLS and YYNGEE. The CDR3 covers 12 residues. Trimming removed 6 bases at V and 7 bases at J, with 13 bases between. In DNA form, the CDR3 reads TGTGCCAGCATGGGGGAACGAGTTGGCTACACCTTC. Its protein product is CASMGERVGYTF.

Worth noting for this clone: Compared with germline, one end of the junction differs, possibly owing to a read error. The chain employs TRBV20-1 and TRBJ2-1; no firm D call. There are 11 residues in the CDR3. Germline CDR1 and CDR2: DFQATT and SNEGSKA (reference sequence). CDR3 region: CSVRWVDEQFF. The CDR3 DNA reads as TGCAGTGTTAGATGGGTCGATGAGCAGTTCTTC.

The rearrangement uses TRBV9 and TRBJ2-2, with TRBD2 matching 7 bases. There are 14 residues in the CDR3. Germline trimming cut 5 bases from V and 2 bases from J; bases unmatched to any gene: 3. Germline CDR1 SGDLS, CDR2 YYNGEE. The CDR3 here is CASRGGSNTGELFF. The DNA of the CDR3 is TGTGCCAGCAGAGGCGGGAGCAACACCGGGGAGCTGTTTTTT.

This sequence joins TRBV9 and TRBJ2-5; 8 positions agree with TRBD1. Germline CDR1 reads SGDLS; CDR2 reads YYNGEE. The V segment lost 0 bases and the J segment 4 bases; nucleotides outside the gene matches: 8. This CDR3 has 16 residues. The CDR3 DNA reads TGTGCCAGCAGCGTAGGGGGCAGGGGGCTGGGAGAGACCCAGTACTTC. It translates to CASSVGGRGLGETQYF. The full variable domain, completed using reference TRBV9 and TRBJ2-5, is DSGVTQTPKHLITATGQRVTLRCSPRSGDLSVYWYQQSLDQGLQFLIQYYNGEERAKGNILERFSAQQFPDLHSELNLSSLELGDSALYFCASSVGGRGLGETQYFGPGTRLLVL.

For the CDR3, the DNA is TGTGCCAGCAGTTTAGTAGGATCAGATACGCAGTATTTT. Translating gives CASSLVGSDTQYF. The chain combines TRBV27 with TRBJ2-3; no firm D call. In germline, CDR1 is MNHEY, CDR2 SMNVEV (reference sequence). Trimming pared 2 bases from V and 4 bases from J, leaving 7 bases between. CDR3 length equals 13 residues.